The 26 T cell receptor beta chains below come from one sample, sequenced in a study of tumor-infiltrating lymphocytes in localized non-small cell lung cancer. The method was immunoSEQ multiplex PCR; TCRdb's version includes in-frame clones alone and lacks a portion of them. The sample has some 22,000 clones, approximately 70% seen once. The sequencing input was lung tumor tissue. The source is a human donor with non-small cell lung cancer.

The chain is built from TRBV29-1 and TRBJ1-1; 7 nucleotides line up with TRBD1. V shed 5 bases and J 10 bases; nucleotides not matched to a gene: 10. The CDR3 contains 12 residues. The germline V gene encodes CDR1 SQVTM and CDR2 ANQGSEA. The CDR3 region has the DNA TGCAGCGTTCCACTTCCGGGACAGCGAGCTTTCTTT. Its protein is CSVPLPGQRAFF.

The chain uses TRBV9 and TRBJ2-3; D might be TRBD1 or TRBD2, each matching 5 bases. V lost 5 bases and J 8 bases, leaving 15 bases between the germline ends. The CDR3 loop spans 13 amino acids. Per germline, CDR1 SGDLS and CDR2 YYNGEE. As DNA, the CDR3 is TGTGCCAGCAGTGGAGAGGGGCTTGGTACGCAGTATTTT. This codes for CASSGEGLGTQYF.

This clone occurred once. This chain joins TRBV7-2 and TRBJ2-7; TRBD2 is a possible D gene (7 bases). The CDR3 length is 18 residues. Trimming removed 2 bases from V and 0 bases from J, with 20 bases in between. CDR1 is SGHTA and CDR2 is FQGNSA in the germline V gene. CDR3 residues: CASSLRRQGSGVSYEQYF. For the CDR3, the DNA is TGTGCCAGCAGCTTAAGACGTCAGGGGAGCGGGGTCTCCTACGAGCAGTACTTC.

V gene TRBV11-2 combines with J gene TRBJ1-1, with D perhaps matching TRBD1 (5 bases). Germline loops: CDR1 SGHAT, CDR2 FQNNGV. Between the trimmed V and J ends, which lost 6 bases and 1 base, there was a span of 12 bases. This CDR3 comprises 14 residues. Here the CDR3 DNA reads TGTGCCAGCAGGCCCGCGGGGGGGAACACTGAAGCTTTCTTT. It specifies CASRPAGGNTEAFF.

This clone appeared a single time. The chain uses TRBV9 and TRBJ1-1; maybe TRBD1 (6 bases). CDR3 length: 15 amino acids. The germline V gene encodes CDR1 SGDLS and CDR2 YYNGEE. V was cut by 4 bases and J by 4 bases, with 17 bases left in between. CDR3 protein: CASSPDGGGGTEAFF. Here the CDR3 DNA reads TGTGCCAGCAGCCCGGACGGGGGAGGGGGCACTGAAGCTTTCTTT.

The chain joins TRBV29-1 to TRBJ1-1, with TRBD1 as a possible D gene (6 bases). V was trimmed by 6 bases and J by 0 bases, leaving 26 bases between them. Germline CDR1 SQVTM, CDR2 ANQGSEA. The CDR3 runs to 18 residues. CDR3 loop: CSVTHRVRPVIVNTEAFF. CDR3 nucleotides: TGCAGCGTGACCCACAGGGTCCGGCCCGTGATAGTGAACACTGAAGCTTTCTTT. Using reference TRBV29-1 and TRBJ1-1 for the parts outside the CDR3, the full variable domain is SAVISQKPSRDICQRGTSLTIQCQVDSQVTMMFWYRQQPGQSLTLIATANQGSEATYESGFVIDKFPISRPNLTFSTLTVSNMSPEDSSIYLCSVTHRVRPVIVNTEAFFGQGTRLTVV.

The chain has TRBV25-1 and TRBJ1-3; tentative D call: TRBD1 (6 bases). This CDR3 has 15 amino acids. The germline CDR1 and CDR2 sequences are MGHDK and SYGVNS. V was shortened by 8 bases and J by 4 bases, with 18 bases between the two germline ends. CDR3 in DNA: TGTGCCAGCCGCCCCTGGGGGGGGCCCGGAAACACCATATATTTT. This translates into CASRPWGGPGNTIYF. Supplemented by reference TRBV25-1 and TRBJ1-3, the full variable domain reads EADIYQTPRYLVIGTGKKITLECSQTMGHDKMYWYQQDPGMELHLIHYSYGVNSTEKGDLSSESTVSRIRTEHFPLTLESARPSHTSQYLCASRPWGGPGNTIYFGEGSWLTVV.

This chain links TRBV7-9 with TRBJ2-4; 13 nucleotides line up with TRBD2. The CDR3 spans 16 residues. Germline trimming cut 2 bases from V and 7 bases from J; bases unmatched to any gene: 5. The V gene's germline CDR1 is SEHNR and CDR2 FQNEAQ (reference sequence). DNA for the CDR3: TGTGCCAGCAGCTTAACTAGCGGGAGGGCCGGGAACATTCAGTACTTC. It yields the protein CASSLTSGRAGNIQYF.

This clone was counted only a few times. This chain joins TRBV5-6 and TRBJ2-3, with 9 bases aligning to TRBD2. The germline CDR1 and CDR2 sequences are SGHDT and YYEEEE. The CDR3 totals 17 residues. V shed 3 bases, J shed 0 bases, and the junction held 8 bases outside the gene matches. This CDR3 is CASSSLRAGGSTDTQYF. The CDR3 DNA follows: TGTGCCAGCAGCTCCTTGAGGGCGGGAGGGAGCACAGATACGCAGTATTTT.

This clone was picked up a small number of times. The chain employs TRBV4-3 and TRBJ1-1; D might be TRBD1 (5 bases). Trimming shortened V by 4 bases and J by 4 bases, and 16 bases separated the two germline ends. The CDR3 sequence is 15 residues long. Germline-derived CDR1 and CDR2 are LGHNA and YSLEER. DNA for the CDR3: TGCGCCAGCAGCCGAGAAAGGGGAGTTGGCACTGAAGCTTTCTTT. As protein: CASSRERGVGTEAFF.

The chain employs TRBV10-3 and TRBJ1-4; 10 nucleotides agree with TRBD1. The germline gives CDR1 ENHRY, CDR2 SYGVKD. This CDR3 is built from 14 residues. The V and J ends lost 6 bases and 8 bases, in that order; junction bases with no gene match: 6. The CDR3 coding sequence is TGTGCCATCAGACCGACAGGGGGCTTGGAAAAACTGTTTTTT. This translates into CAIRPTGGLEKLFF.

The chain recombines TRBV19 with TRBJ1-5; D remains unclear. Germline-derived CDR1 and CDR2 are LNHDA and SQIVND (reference sequence). This CDR3 contains 14 residues. The V gene lost 2 bases and the J gene lost 3 bases, with 8 bases spanning the gap. CDR3 in amino acids: CASSIWADNQPQHF. The CDR3 DNA is TGTGCCAGTAGTATATGGGCAGACAATCAGCCCCAGCATTTT.

The table lists this clone with many counts. The chain is built from TRBV7-8 and TRBJ2-1, with a possible D match to TRBD2 (6 bases). Germline assignment: CDR1 SGHVS and CDR2 FQNEAQ. This CDR3 spans 16 amino acids. Trimming removed 2 bases from V and 0 bases from J, with 11 bases in between. CDR3 sequence: CASSLNGGSSYNEQFF. The CDR3 DNA sequence: TGTGCCAGCAGCTTAAACGGAGGGAGCTCCTACAATGAGCAGTTCTTC. Full variable domain (remainder filled in from reference TRBV7-8 and TRBJ2-1): GAGVSQSPRYKVAKRGQDVALRCDPISGHVSLFWYQQALGQGPEFLTYFQNEAQLDKSGLPSDRFFAERPEGSVSTLKIQRTQQEDSAVYLCASSLNGGSSYNEQFFGPGTRLTVL.

The chain links TRBV5-1 to TRBJ2-2, with 10 bases fitting TRBD2. J was trimmed by 1 base and V by 0 bases; bases with no gene match: 6. The germline V gene encodes CDR1 SGHRS and CDR2 YFSETQ. This CDR3 is built from 18 residues. The chain's CDR3 is CASSLVSSGRRNTGELFF. The CDR3 DNA is TGCGCCAGCAGCTTGGTTTCTAGCGGGAGAAGGAACACCGGGGAGCTGTTTTTT.

The rearrangement uses TRBV2 and TRBJ2-1; 8 positions match TRBD1. The CDR3 totals 12 residues. The V gene's germline CDR1 is SNHLY and CDR2 FYNNEI. J lost 6 bases, V lost 10 bases, and 5 bases had no gene match. CDR3 nucleotide sequence: TGTGCCAAACGGACAGGGCCCAATGAGCAGTTCTTC. This codes for CAKRTGPNEQFF.

The chain is built from TRBV7-9 and TRBJ2-3; D call uncertain. This CDR3 is 13 amino acids long. Trimming cost V 5 bases and J 1 base, with 7 bases left between them. Germline CDR1 and CDR2: SEHNR and FQNEAQ (reference sequence). CDR3 bases: TGTGCCAGCAGCCACCCGGGCACAGATACGCAGTATTTT. Its protein product is CASSHPGTDTQYF.

The chain joins TRBV19 to TRBJ2-4; no reliable D call. The length of the CDR3 is 12 residues. In germline, CDR1 is LNHDA, CDR2 SQIVND (reference sequence). Between the trimmed V and J ends, which lost 2 bases and 6 bases, there was a span of 5 bases. CDR3 DNA: TGTGCCAGTAGTATACCCGGAAACATTCAGTACTTC. It translates to CASSIPGNIQYF.

The gene calls are TRBV7-2 and TRBJ2-5; perhaps TRBD2 as D (7 bases). The CDR3 is made up of 16 amino acids. The germline gives CDR1 SGHTA, CDR2 FQGNSA. Trimming removed 1 base from V and 2 bases from J, with 14 bases in between. The CDR3 is CASSLVGRGIQETQYF. DNA of the CDR3: TGTGCCAGCAGCTTAGTGGGGAGGGGGATACAAGAGACCCAGTACTTC.

This chain joins TRBV9 and TRBJ2-7; no clear D. Germline V gives CDR1 SGDLS, CDR2 YYNGEE. Trimming pared 0 bases from V and 0 bases from J, leaving 4 bases between. This CDR3 contains 13 residues. CDR3 nucleotide sequence: TGTGCCAGCAGCGTAGGGAGCTCCTACGAGCAGTACTTC. This codes for CASSVGSSYEQYF.

The genes are TRBV19 and TRBJ2-1, with 7 bases aligning to TRBD2. Trimming took 7 bases from V and 4 from J; bases not matched to a gene: 10. The CDR3 extends over 15 amino acids. Per germline, CDR1 LNHDA and CDR2 SQIVND (reference sequence). The CDR3 DNA follows: TGTGCCAGTACTAGGTCCGCGGGAGCGTACAATGAGCAGTTCTTC. Amino acids: CASTRSAGAYNEQFF. Variable domain in full (rest from reference TRBV19 and TRBJ2-1): DGGITQSPKYLFRKEGQNVTLSCEQNLNHDAMYWYRQDPGQGLRLIYYSQIVNDFQKGDIAEGYSVSREKKESFPLTVTSAQKNPTAFYLCASTRSAGAYNEQFFGPGTRLTVL.

This clone has a handful of counts. The CDR3 protein is CASSVGLGGQPQHF. The CDR3 nucleotides read TGTGCCAGCAGCGTAGGACTGGGAGGTCAGCCCCAGCATTTT. This chain connects TRBV9 to TRBJ1-5; unclear D gene. V was cut by 0 bases and J by 6 bases, with 10 bases left in between. The CDR3 runs to 14 residues. Germline CDR1 reads SGDLS; CDR2 reads YYNGEE.

The V call is TRBV30, the J call TRBJ1-2; TRBD1 matches at 7 bases. Germline V gene data show CDR1 as GTSNPN and CDR2 as SVGIG (reference sequence). V gave up 5 bases and J gave up 6 bases; unmatched junction bases: 9. The CDR3 consists of 13 residues. The CDR3 here is CAWQGEVGNGYTF. The CDR3 DNA reads TGTGCCTGGCAGGGGGAGGTTGGCAATGGCTACACCTTC.

This chain joins TRBV15 and TRBJ2-7, with D tentatively TRBD1 (6 bases). Trimming pared 0 bases from V and 3 bases from J, leaving 6 bases between. The CDR3 loop spans 13 amino acids. Germline CDR1 LNHNV, CDR2 YYDKDF (reference sequence). The CDR3 DNA sequence: TGTGCCACCAGCAGAGACAGGGGCTACGAGCAGTACTTC. Translated: CATSRDRGYEQYF.

This sequence joins TRBV5-1 and TRBJ2-7; D possibly corresponds to TRBD1 (5 bases). The CDR3 length is 12 residues. Germline lookup yields CDR1 SGHRS and CDR2 YFSETQ. V lost 3 bases and J lost 3, with 7 bases in between. CDR3 sequence (DNA): TGCGCCAGCAGCTACGACAGCTACGAGCAGTACTTC. It specifies CASSYDSYEQYF.

The gene calls are TRBV19 and TRBJ2-1; unclear D gene. The CDR3 contains 14 residues. In germline, CDR1 is LNHDA, CDR2 SQIVND (reference sequence). V lost 11 bases and J lost 4, with 18 bases in between. CDR3 loop: CAVKPASIYNEQFF. The CDR3 DNA follows: TGTGCCGTAAAGCCTGCTAGTATATACAATGAGCAGTTCTTC.

Only a few counts were recorded for this clone. This chain links TRBV5-1 with TRBJ2-7, with unresolved D. Per germline, CDR1 SGHRS and CDR2 YFSETQ. Trimming removed 4 bases from V and 4 bases from J, with 9 bases in between. The length of the CDR3 is 12 residues. In DNA, the CDR3 is TGCGCCAGCAGCCCCCTTGGGTACGAGCAGTACTTC. As protein: CASSPLGYEQYF. The variable domain in full, completed from reference TRBV5-1 and TRBJ2-7, reads KAGVTQTPRYLIKTRGQQVTLSCSPISGHRSVSWYQQTPGQGLQFLFEYFSETQRNKGNFPGRFSGRQFSNSRSEMNVSTLELGDSALYLCASSPLGYEQYFGPGTRLTVT.